This passage covers 27 T cell receptor beta chains from one sample sequenced in a study of blood T cells in healthy people across ages (dated by TCRdb to the mid-2010s). To prepare the library, 5' RACE was applied. Instrument on record: Illumina HiSeq 2500. The second PCR ran for about 7 to 11 cycles and used a J-beta primer mix along with a sample-barcoded 5' primer. The raw public reads went through TCRdb reprocessing: fastp at Q25, MiXCR clone calling, in-frame beta chains kept. Merged by CDR3 protein, the rows form single entries marked with the most common genes and DNA. The sample data list 1.5 million to 2 million distinct CDR3 sequences, and roughly 27% of these were observed just once. The ten largest clones capture less than 9.5% of the sample. Specimen: blood. The receptors shown here come from a woman aged 25 to 39 in good health.

This clonotype was found many times. The V gene is TRBV5-6, the J gene TRBJ2-5; 8 positions match TRBD2. The CDR3 contains 14 residues. The germline V gene encodes CDR1 SGHDT and CDR2 YYEEEE. The trim removed 4 bases at V and 2 bases at J, leaving 4 bases unmatched. In nucleotides, the CDR3 is TGTGCCAGCAGCGTAGCGGGGCGACAAGAGACCCAGTACTTC. Residues: CASSVAGRQETQYF.

This chain links TRBV5-1 with TRBJ1-4; possibly TRBD1 for D (5 bases). V lost 2 bases to trimming and J lost 0 bases, with 8 bases between them. The CDR3 consists of 15 residues. CDR1 and CDR2 (germline): SGHRS, YFSETQ. DNA for the CDR3: TGCGCCAGCAGCTTTGGGACCTCAACTAATGAAAAACTGTTTTTT. It translates to CASSFGTSTNEKLFF.

The chain recombines TRBV6-6 with TRBJ1-1; no firm D call. V was cut by 6 bases and J by 3 bases, with 11 bases left in between. The CDR3 sequence is 13 residues long. CDR1 MNHNY and CDR2 SVGAGI come from the germline V gene (reference sequence). For the CDR3, the DNA is TGTGCCAGCAGCACTACAGAGGACACTGAAGCTTTCTTT. Translating gives CASSTTEDTEAFF.

The sample holds a few counts of this clonotype. The chain is built from TRBV7-2 and TRBJ2-7; 10 bases are a match to TRBD1. CDR1 is SGHTA and CDR2 is FQGNSA in the germline V gene. V lost 5 bases and J lost 9; bases outside the gene matches: 13. The CDR3 totals 15 residues. The CDR3 region has the DNA TGTGCCAGCAGCAAAGCCGGGACAGGGGACCGTGCGCAGTACTTC. The encoded protein is CASSKAGTGDRAQYF.

This clonotype was seen more than once but under ten times. The CDR3 sequence is CASRGLGAGGLGTEAFF. The CDR3 DNA follows: TGTGCCAGCCGGGGTCTAGGGGCAGGGGGGCTCGGCACTGAAGCTTTCTTT. The J gene is TRBJ1-1, the V gene TRBV7-9, with 7 bases fitting TRBD1. Germline V CDR1 and CDR2: SEHNR, FQNEAQ (reference sequence). The CDR3 runs to 17 residues. Trimming cost V 8 bases and J 4 bases; bases outside gene matches: 19.

This clonotype was detected a few times. The CDR3 nucleotides read TGTGCCAGCAGCTTATTGGGGGGGGTGGTGGATGAGCAGTTCTTC. Translated: CASSLLGGVVDEQFF. The chain links TRBV7-2 to TRBJ2-1; 7 nucleotides align to TRBD2. The CDR3 is made up of 15 amino acids. Losses at the gene ends were 2 bases for V and 8 bases for J; bases not matched to a gene: 9. Germline V gene sequence: CDR1 SGHTA, CDR2 FQGNSA.

The chain recombines TRBV24-1 with TRBJ2-7, with 8 positions matching TRBD1. CDR3 length equals 20 residues. The V gene's germline CDR1 is KGHDR and CDR2 SFDVKD. The ends lost 2 bases at V and 2 bases at J; junction bases unmatched: 19. The DNA of the CDR3 is TGTGCCACCAGTGATTCAAGGGCAGCAGGGGGCCGGGGGAAGACCTACGAGCAGTACTTC. Residues: CATSDSRAAGGRGKTYEQYF.

This clonotype was counted ten times or more. The rearrangement links TRBV7-2 to TRBJ2-7; D is unclear. This CDR3 spans 12 amino acids. V lost 3 bases and J lost 2, with 5 bases in between. Germline CDR1 and CDR2: SGHTA and FQGNSA. CDR3 loop: CASSLPPYEQYF. CDR3 DNA sequence: TGTGCCAGCAGCTTGCCCCCCTACGAGCAGTACTTC.

This clonotype came up a few times. This rearrangement joins TRBV3-1 to TRBJ2-5; 7 bases fit TRBD2. The germline CDR1 and CDR2 sequences are LGHDT and YNNKEL (reference sequence). The CDR3 runs to 15 residues. V trimming: 4 bases; J trimming: 4 bases; junction bases outside the gene matches: 9. CDR3 coding DNA: TGTGCCAGCAGCCCCCAAGGGAGGGCCGGAGAGACCCAGTACTTC. This sequence encodes CASSPQGRAGETQYF.

This clonotype was observed a few times. The rearrangement joins TRBV18 to TRBJ2-1; D might be TRBD1 (6 bases). CDR1 and CDR2 from the germline V gene are KGHSH and LQKENI. Trimming removed 3 bases at V and 6 bases at J, with 18 bases between. The CDR3 covers 16 residues. CDR3 loop: CASSPGHRDTANEQFF. CDR3 DNA sequence: TGTGCCAGCTCACCCGGCCACCGGGACACTGCCAATGAGCAGTTCTTC. The variable domain in full, with the rest retrieved from reference TRBV18 and TRBJ2-1, is NAGVMQNPRHLVRRRGQEARLRCSPMKGHSHVYWYRQLPEEGLKFMVYLQKENIIDESGMPKERFSAEFPKEGPSILRIQQVVRGDSAAYFCASSPGHRDTANEQFFGPGTRLTVL.

In this sample, this clonotype turned up a few times. The chain has TRBV6-2 or TRBV6-3 and TRBJ2-5; no definite D call. V lost 4 bases and J lost 2, with 8 bases in between. This CDR3 contains 13 residues. Looked up from germline, CDR1 is MNHEY and CDR2 is SVGEGT. CDR3 loop: CASSWTIQETQYF. CDR3 bases: TGTGCCAGCAGTTGGACCATTCAAGAGACCCAGTACTTC.

This chain joins TRBV5-6 and TRBJ1-2, with D possibly being TRBD1 (5 bases). The V gene lost 5 bases and the J gene lost 4 bases, with 15 bases spanning the gap. CDR1 SGHDT and CDR2 YYEEEE come from the germline V gene. This CDR3 region has 14 residues. The CDR3 loop is CASRSAGPSYGYTF. The CDR3 bases are TGTGCCAGCAGATCCGCGGGACCTAGCTATGGCTACACCTTC.

This clonotype was seen at least ten times. The V call is TRBV4-2, the J call TRBJ2-7; either TRBD1 or TRBD2 may fit D (5 bases each). V was clipped by 1 base and J by 0 bases, with 22 bases between them. CDR3 size: 19 residues. CDR1 and CDR2 (germline): LGHNA, YNFKEQ. The CDR3 DNA sequence: TGTGCCAGCAGCCAAGTATCGGGGACCGCTACAATACTCTCCTACGAGCAGTACTTC. It encodes CASSQVSGTATILSYEQYF.

The chain employs TRBV6-2 or TRBV6-3 and TRBJ1-5, with D maybe TRBD1 (5 bases). Per germline, CDR1 MNHEY and CDR2 SVGEGT. The length of the CDR3 is 18 residues. The V gene lost 6 bases and the J gene lost 0 bases, with 21 bases spanning the gap. The CDR3 region is CASRGRTTRTFSNQPQHF. In DNA, the CDR3 is TGTGCCAGCAGGGGCCGGACAACCAGAACCTTTAGCAATCAGCCCCAGCATTTT.

J is TRBJ1-1 and V is TRBV12-5; no clear D gene. Per germline, CDR1 LGHNT and CDR2 FRNRAP. CDR3 size: 13 residues. Trimming took off 2 bases at V and 4 bases at J, with 8 bases between the two ends. CDR3 nucleotide sequence: TGTGCTAGTGGTTTGACCTACGGCACTGAAGCTTTCTTT. Translating gives CASGLTYGTEAFF. Filled out from reference TRBV12-5 and TRBJ1-1, the complete variable domain reads DARVTQTPRHKVTEMGQEVTMRCQPILGHNTVFWYRQTMMQGLELLAYFRNRAPLDDSGMPKDRFSAEMPDATLATLKIQPSEPRDSAVYFCASGLTYGTEAFFGQGTRLTVV.

This clonotype was recorded a few times. The rearrangement joins TRBV9 to TRBJ2-5; D might be TRBD1 or TRBD2, each matching 5 bases. The V and J ends lost 1 base and 3 bases respectively, with 13 bases between them. The CDR3 is made up of 15 amino acids. CDR1 is SGDLS, CDR2 YYNGEE, per germline. The DNA of the CDR3 is TGTGCCAGCAGCGTAAACCCCATGGGGGAAGAGACCCAGTACTTC. This translates into CASSVNPMGEETQYF.

This clonotype was seen just once. The junction does not match germline at one end; this may be a read error. The rearrangement links TRBV28 to TRBJ1-4, with D hard to call. CDR1 and CDR2 (germline): MDHEN, SYDVKM. The CDR3 length is 15 residues. The CDR3 DNA sequence: TGTGTCAGCAGACGGCCGGGCGGGCATGACGAAAAACTGTTTTTT. Amino acid sequence: CVSRRPGGHDEKLFF. The complete variable domain, with remaining parts taken from reference TRBV28 and TRBJ1-4, reads DVKVTQSSRYLVKRTGEKVFLECVQDMDHENMFWYRQDPGLGLRLIYFSYDVKMKEKGDIPEGYSVSREKKERFSLILESASTNQTSMYLCVSRRPGGHDEKLFFGSGTQLSVL.

This clonotype was detected only a few times. The V call is TRBV5-1, the J call TRBJ1-6; 7 nucleotides line up with TRBD1. Germline V gene sequence: CDR1 SGHRS, CDR2 YFSETQ. V lost 0 bases and J lost 4; bases outside the gene matches: 4. The CDR3 spans 16 residues. CDR3 sequence reads: CASSLGQGDYNSPLHF. DNA for the CDR3: TGCGCCAGCAGCTTGGGCCAGGGGGATTATAATTCACCCCTCCACTTT.

The sample holds many counts of this clonotype. V is TRBV2 and J is TRBJ2-1, with 12 bases matching TRBD2. V was clipped by 6 bases and J by 8 bases; unmatched bases: 11. CDR1 is SNHLY and CDR2 is FYNNEI in the germline V gene. The CDR3 extends over 16 amino acids. DNA of the CDR3: TGTGCCAGCAGGGGCGGACTAGCGGGAATAGCGGATGAGCAGTTCTTC. It is translated as CASRGGLAGIADEQFF. The entire variable domain, with the rest obtained from reference TRBV2 and TRBJ2-1, is as follows: EPEVTQTPSHQVTQMGQEVILRCVPISNHLYFYWYRQILGQKVEFLVSFYNNEISEKSEIFDDQFSVERPDGSNFTLKIRSTKLEDSAMYFCASRGGLAGIADEQFFGPGTRLTVL.

This clonotype was counted many times. The CDR3 protein is CSAIFGRSYNEQFF. CDR3 sequence (DNA): TGCAGTGCTATATTCGGTCGCTCCTACAATGAGCAGTTCTTC. V and J are TRBV20-1 and TRBJ2-1; D ambiguous. V was clipped by 4 bases and J by 0 bases, with 10 bases between them. Germline CDR1 is DFQATT and CDR2 is SNEGSKA (reference sequence). CDR3 length: 14 amino acids.

This clonotype was counted ten times or more. This chain connects TRBV20-1 to TRBJ2-1, with 8 bases lining up with TRBD2. This CDR3 region has 14 residues. With 2 bases clipped from V and 7 bases from J, the junction kept 7 bases outside the gene matches. Germline CDR1 and CDR2: DFQATT and SNEGSKA (reference sequence). The CDR3 DNA reads as TGCAGTGCTAGATCCGGGGGGGCCAATAATGAGCAGTTCTTC. Translating gives CSARSGGANNEQFF.

As concerns this clonotype: This could be a read error, since a much larger clone is one nucleotide away. The chain couples TRBV6-2 or TRBV6-3 to TRBJ2-1; D remains unclear. The CDR3 loop spans 15 amino acids. CDR1 and CDR2 from the germline V gene are MNHEY and SVGEGT. DNA of the CDR3: TGTGTCAGCAGTTACTCGACTCCGCCGAGCAATGAGCAGTTCTTC. This translates into CVSSYSTPPSNEQFF.

The J gene is TRBJ1-1, the V gene TRBV27; D perhaps matches TRBD1 (5 bases). CDR1 and CDR2 (germline): MNHEY, SMNVEV (reference sequence). This CDR3 contains 16 residues. V lost 7 bases, J lost 5 bases, and 23 bases lay in between. The CDR3 DNA is TGTGCCAGCAATTCTATCTCCGGGGCACGAGCGACTGAAGCTTTCTTT. It codes for CASNSISGARATEAFF.

This clonotype came up a few times. V is TRBV7-3 and J is TRBJ2-4; weak D call: TRBD2 (5 bases). The V gene lost 0 bases and the J gene lost 13 bases, with 22 bases spanning the gap. The CDR3 extends over 16 amino acids. Germline lookup yields CDR1 SGHTA and CDR2 FQGTGA. The CDR3 DNA reads TGTGCCAGCAGCTTAACGAGGGCCACTACCTACAATGAGCAGTACTTC. This encodes CASSLTRATTYNEQYF.

Note on this clonotype: This may stem from a read error, because a much larger clone lies one nucleotide away. The CDR3 loop is CTSSRAEANYGYTF. In DNA form, the CDR3 reads TGTACCAGCAGCAGGGCGGAGGCTAACTATGGCTACACCTTC. The rearrangement uses TRBV3-1 and TRBJ1-2, with D tentatively TRBD1 (5 bases). Per germline, CDR1 LGHDT and CDR2 YNNKEL (reference sequence). This CDR3 is 14 amino acids long.

J is TRBJ2-1 and V is TRBV29-1, with 7 bases aligning to TRBD2. This CDR3 is 14 amino acids long. CDR1 and CDR2 from the germline V gene are SQVTM and ANQGSEA. J lost 7 bases, V lost 7 bases, and 13 bases had no gene match. CDR3 loop: CSAETRLAGNEQFF. CDR3 sequence (DNA): TGCAGCGCAGAAACCCGACTAGCCGGGAATGAGCAGTTCTTC.

This chain joins TRBV7-2 and TRBJ2-7, with 12 bases identical to TRBD2. The germline V gene encodes CDR1 SGHTA and CDR2 FQGNSA. CDR3 length: 15 amino acids. After removal of 4 bases from V and 2 bases from J, the junction contained 3 bases not matched to a gene. CDR3 sequence (DNA): TGTGCCAGCAGCTCTAGCGGGGGGGACGCCTACGAGCAGTACTTC. Translated, it gives CASSSSGGDAYEQYF.